A single sample gave rise to the 18 T cell receptor beta chains below, sequenced in a study of T cell changes during pregnancy in multiple sclerosis. Clones were sequenced by immunoSEQ multiplex PCR, and TCRdb holds only the in-frame ones, with some missing. The profile shows around 58,000 clones, about 90% of them singletons. The starting material was CD4+ T cells from peripheral blood mononuclear cells, obtained after pregnancy. These receptors were obtained from a female donor in good health, enrolled as a control in a pregnancy study.

V and J are TRBV19 and TRBJ1-6; D possibly corresponds to TRBD1 (5 bases). The V end lost 3 bases, the J end lost 7 bases, and 10 bases lay between the germline ends. This CDR3 is 14 amino acids long. The V gene's germline CDR1 is LNHDA and CDR2 SQIVND (reference sequence). The CDR3 coding sequence is TGTGCCAGTAGTATCCCGACAGCAAATTCACCCCTCCACTTT. Its translation is CASSIPTANSPLHF.

This chain connects TRBV11-3 to TRBJ1-1, with a weak D call TRBD1 (6 bases). The CDR3 covers 18 residues. V lost 4 bases and J lost 0, with 21 bases in between. The V gene's germline CDR1 is SGHNT and CDR2 YENEEA. The chain's CDR3 is CASSSTVNRASLNTEAFF. CDR3 DNA sequence: TGTGCCAGCAGCTCAACGGTTAACAGGGCTTCCTTGAACACTGAAGCTTTCTTT.

The chain has TRBV4-2 and TRBJ1-2; weak D call: TRBD1 (6 bases). Germline V gene data show CDR1 as LGHNA and CDR2 as YNFKEQ. Trimming removed 0 bases at V and 3 bases at J, with 11 bases between. The CDR3 consists of 15 residues. Here the CDR3 reads CASSQDQGLHYGYTF. The CDR3, as DNA: TGTGCCAGCAGCCAAGACCAGGGGCTGCACTATGGCTACACCTTC.

V usage is TRBV9 and J usage is TRBJ2-2; tentative D call: TRBD2 (6 bases). Per the germline V gene, CDR1 is SGDLS and CDR2 is YYNGEE. The CDR3 totals 17 residues. Trimming stripped 3 bases from V and 1 base from J, with 16 bases between. CDR3 nucleotides: TGTGCCAGCAGCGCGAAAATCGGGGGATTGAACACCGGGGAGCTGTTTTTT. This translates into CASSAKIGGLNTGELFF.

The sample holds a few counts of this clone. The genes are TRBV5-6 and TRBJ2-5; D might be TRBD2 (6 bases). The CDR3 loop spans 17 amino acids. CDR1 is SGHDT, CDR2 YYEEEE, per germline. Trimming took 3 bases from V and 5 from J, leaving 23 bases between them. Here the CDR3 DNA reads TGTGCCAGCAGCTCCAGCGGTAGGAGGGGAGTGGAGGAGACCCAGTACTTC. Amino acids: CASSSSGRRGVEETQYF.

The rearrangement joins TRBV5-5 to TRBJ1-4; TRBD1 agrees at 7 bases. Germline assignment: CDR1 SGHKS and CDR2 YYEKEE (reference sequence). This CDR3 has 15 amino acids. V gave up 4 bases and J gave up 6 bases; unmatched junction bases: 9. The CDR3 coding sequence is TGTGCCAGCAGCCTCACCGGGACAGCTGATGAAAAACTGTTTTTT. Translating gives CASSLTGTADEKLFF.

The chain employs TRBV6-5 and TRBJ1-1; D is undetermined. Trimming shortened V by 8 bases and J by 5 bases, and 18 bases separated the two germline ends. CDR3 length equals 14 residues. Germline V CDR1 and CDR2: MNHEY, SVGAGI. CDR3 protein: CASRTPRVDTEAFF. CDR3 DNA: TGTGCCAGCCGAACCCCCCGCGTCGATACTGAAGCTTTCTTT.

The chain joins TRBV29-1 to TRBJ2-5, with 11 bases lining up with TRBD2. V shed 8 bases, J shed 2 bases, and the junction held 4 bases outside the gene matches. The CDR3 spans 13 residues. Per the germline V gene, CDR1 is SQVTM and CDR2 is ANQGSEA. The CDR3 DNA sequence: TGCAGCAACCGACTAGCGGGGCAAGAGACCCAGTACTTC. Its protein product is CSNRLAGQETQYF.

The chain carries TRBV18 and TRBJ1-5; 10 nucleotides match TRBD1. The V and J ends lost 3 bases and 4 bases, in that order; junction bases with no gene match: 6. Germline V gives CDR1 KGHSH, CDR2 LQKENI. There are 16 residues in the CDR3. The CDR3 region has the DNA TGTGCCAGCTCACCCACCGGGACAGGGGCGAATCAGCCCCAGCATTTT. It yields the protein CASSPTGTGANQPQHF.

The rearrangement links TRBV5-1 to TRBJ2-7; weak D call: TRBD1 (6 bases). Trimming stripped 5 bases from V and 0 bases from J, with 9 bases between. Germline V gene lookup returns CDR1 SGHRS and CDR2 YFSETQ. The CDR3 is 13 residues long. The CDR3 region is CASSVGGSYEQYF. In DNA form, the CDR3 reads TGCGCCAGCAGTGTAGGGGGCTCCTACGAGCAGTACTTC.

The chain links TRBV7-2 to TRBJ1-2; D is unresolved. CDR1 is SGHTA, CDR2 FQGNSA, per germline. CDR3 length: 14 residues. Trimming pared 0 bases from V and 2 bases from J, leaving 7 bases between. The CDR3 nucleotides read TGTGCCAGCAGCTTAGCACGGAGAAACTATGGCTACACCTTC. It encodes CASSLARRNYGYTF. Complete variable domain (other parts from reference TRBV7-2 and TRBJ1-2): GAGVSQSPSNKVTEKGKDVELRCDPISGHTALYWYRQSLGQGLEFLIYFQGNSAPDKSGLPSDRFSAERTGGSVSTLTIQRTQQEDSAVYLCASSLARRNYGYTFGSGTRLTVV.

The J gene is TRBJ1-5, the V gene TRBV19; TRBD1 aligns across 7 bases. Germline V CDR1 and CDR2: LNHDA, SQIVND (reference sequence). The CDR3 runs 15 residues. After removal of 4 bases from V and 0 bases from J, the junction contained 3 bases not matched to a gene. The CDR3 reads CASSTQGYSNQPQHF. In DNA, the CDR3 is TGTGCCAGTAGTACACAGGGGTATAGCAATCAGCCCCAGCATTTT.

The chain uses TRBV4-3 and TRBJ2-7; TRBD2 matches 10 bases. The germline V gene has CDR1 LGHNA and CDR2 YSLEER. The length of the CDR3 is 15 residues. The junction had 3 bases not matched to a gene; V was cut back by 0 bases and J by 4 bases. CDR3 loop: CASSQDLAGGYEQYF. Written as DNA, the CDR3 is TGCGCCAGCAGCCAAGACTTAGCGGGGGGATACGAGCAGTACTTC.

This rearrangement joins TRBV19 to TRBJ2-5, with D possibly being TRBD2 (5 bases). CDR1 and CDR2 (germline): LNHDA, SQIVND (reference sequence). Trimming pared 10 bases from V and 5 bases from J, leaving 23 bases between. The CDR3 is 15 residues long. The CDR3 protein is CATRDLVGVGETQYF. In nucleotides, the CDR3 is TGTGCCACCCGAGACTTGGTCGGGGTAGGGGAGACCCAGTACTTC.

This rearrangement joins TRBV14 to TRBJ1-5; D is unresolved. Germline CDR1 SGHDN, CDR2 FVKESK. The V gene lost 1 base and the J gene lost 4 bases, with 5 bases spanning the gap. The length of the CDR3 is 13 residues. This chain's CDR3 is CASSQVQNQPQHF. Written as DNA, the CDR3 is TGTGCCAGCAGCCAAGTTCAGAATCAGCCCCAGCATTTT.

The chain employs TRBV11-2 and TRBJ2-7, with D hard to call. The CDR3 sequence is 11 residues long. V dropped 5 bases and J dropped 3 bases, with 5 bases sitting between them. CDR1 and CDR2 from the germline V gene are SGHAT and FQNNGV. As DNA, the CDR3 is TGTGCCAGCAGCCCGGGCTACGAGCAGTACTTC. Its translation: CASSPGYEQYF.

J is TRBJ2-3 and V is TRBV27; weak D call: TRBD2 (5 bases). V shed 5 bases and J shed 9 bases, with 18 bases lying between them. Germline assignment: CDR1 MNHEY and CDR2 SMNVEV (reference sequence). The CDR3 sequence is 14 residues long. In nucleotides, the CDR3 is TGTGCCAGCAGTACTTTCCGGGGAAGGATCACGCAGTATTTT. Translated: CASSTFRGRITQYF.

The chain is built from TRBV19 and TRBJ2-3; D is unclear. V gave up 5 bases and J gave up 0 bases, with 3 bases separating them. This CDR3 has 12 amino acids. The germline CDR1 and CDR2 sequences are LNHDA and SQIVND (reference sequence). The CDR3 is CASSQSTDTQYF. CDR3 bases: TGTGCCAGTAGTCAAAGCACAGATACGCAGTATTTT.